This passage covers 19 T cell receptor beta chains from one sample sequenced in a study of neurological immune-mediated disorders. MiXCR, applied by TCRdb to the 5' RACE reads, yields one record per CDR3 protein. Of tens of thousands of distinct CDR3 sequences in the sample, roughly 17% are singletons; the top ten hold approximately 15%. Sequenced input: PBMCs. The receptors here all came from a middle-aged woman in good health.

In its sample, this clonotype was seen many times. V and J are TRBV6-2 or TRBV6-3 and TRBJ2-5; a possible D gene is TRBD1 (6 bases). In germline, CDR1 is MNHEY, CDR2 SVGEGT. V gave up 8 bases and J gave up 3 bases, with 10 bases separating them. CDR3 size: 12 residues. The CDR3 region has the DNA TGTGCCAGCGGCCGGACAGAAGAGACCCAGTACTTC. It yields the protein CASGRTEETQYF.

This clonotype was counted ten times or more. The V gene is TRBV5-1, the J gene TRBJ2-3; the D call may be TRBD1 or TRBD2 (6 bases each). This CDR3 is 16 amino acids long. Per germline, CDR1 SGHRS and CDR2 YFSETQ. Trimming left V 4 bases short and J 5 bases short, with 20 bases between. The CDR3 coding sequence is TGCGCCAGCAGCCCACCGGTGGGGGGCCAAGGAGATACGCAGTATTTT. Translating gives CASSPPVGGQGDTQYF. The full variable domain, completed using reference TRBV5-1 and TRBJ2-3, is KAGVTQTPRYLIKTRGQQVTLSCSPISGHRSVSWYQQTPGQGLQFLFEYFSETQRNKGNFPGRFSGRQFSNSRSEMNVSTLELGDSALYLCASSPPVGGQGDTQYFGPGTRLTVL.

This sequence joins TRBV20-1 and TRBJ2-5, with 7 bases that match TRBD2. Trimming cost V 5 bases and J 5 bases; bases outside gene matches: 11. The CDR3 is 14 residues long. The germline V gene has CDR1 DFQATT and CDR2 SNEGSKA (reference sequence). CDR3 in DNA: TGCAGTGCTCTAGAAACTAGCGACATGGAGACCCAGTACTTC. Translating gives CSALETSDMETQYF.

In this sample, this clonotype turned up many times. This sequence joins TRBV28 and TRBJ2-1, with 10 bases lining up with TRBD1. This CDR3 comprises 15 residues. Germline V lookup: CDR1 MDHEN, CDR2 SYDVKM. Trimming cost V 6 bases and J 2 bases; bases outside gene matches: 4. The CDR3 sequence is CASRGDRGTYNEQFF. For the CDR3, the DNA is TGTGCCAGCAGGGGGGACAGGGGCACCTACAATGAGCAGTTCTTC.

The chain has TRBV5-1 and TRBJ2-3; 9 bases fit TRBD2. V lost 2 bases, J lost 4 bases, and 8 bases stayed unmatched. Per germline, CDR1 SGHRS and CDR2 YFSETQ. CDR3 length equals 16 residues. The CDR3 DNA follows: TGCGCCAGCAGCTTCGAAGCGGGGGGCTGGGCAGATACGCAGTATTTT. Translated, it gives CASSFEAGGWADTQYF.

This clonotype was seen ten or more times. This CDR3 reads CSALPRLGSYNEQFF. CDR3 coding DNA: TGCAGTGCACTACCACGGCTGGGCTCCTACAATGAGCAGTTCTTC. The chain is built from TRBV20-1 and TRBJ2-1; D unclear. Germline-derived CDR1 and CDR2 are DFQATT and SNEGSKA (reference sequence). Trimming took 6 bases from V and 0 from J, leaving 15 bases between them. This CDR3 has 15 residues.

This clonotype was counted only a few times. This chain connects TRBV6-2 or TRBV6-3 to TRBJ2-2, with a possible D match to TRBD1 (5 bases). The CDR3 totals 14 residues. Germline V lookup: CDR1 MNHEY, CDR2 SVGEGT. Trimming removed 3 bases at V and 5 bases at J, with 10 bases between. CDR3 sequence: CASSYIRGTGELFF. The CDR3 DNA reads TGTGCCAGCAGTTATATTAGGGGAACCGGGGAGCTGTTTTTT.

This clonotype has a count of ten or more. The V and J genes are TRBV7-2 and TRBJ2-3, with D maybe TRBD2 (6 bases). Looked up from germline, CDR1 is SGHTA and CDR2 is FQGNSA. The CDR3 totals 13 residues. Deletions cut 8 bases from V and 4 bases from J, with 13 bases between. CDR3: CASRGNRADTQYF. As DNA, the CDR3 is TGTGCCAGCCGGGGGAACCGGGCAGATACGCAGTATTTT. Combining the CDR3 with reference TRBV7-2 and TRBJ2-3 gives the whole variable domain GAGVSQSPSNKVTEKGKDVELRCDPISGHTALYWYRQSLGQGLEFLIYFQGNSAPDKSGLPSDRFSAERTGGSVSTLTIQRTQQEDSAVYLCASRGNRADTQYFGPGTRLTVL.

CDR3 loop: CASRTGTSGYNEQFF. The DNA of the CDR3 is TGTGCCAGCAGGACCGGGACTAGCGGGTACAATGAGCAGTTCTTC. The gene calls are TRBV2 and TRBJ2-1; TRBD2 aligns across 12 bases. V lost 6 bases, J lost 4 bases, and 4 bases stayed unmatched. The CDR3 has 15 amino acids. Germline CDR1 and CDR2: SNHLY and FYNNEI.

This clonotype has at least ten counts. This chain connects TRBV10-3 to TRBJ1-2, with a tentative D call TRBD1 (6 bases). The CDR3 consists of 14 residues. Germline CDR1 ENHRY, CDR2 SYGVKD. Between the trimmed V and J ends, which lost 10 bases and 0 bases, there was a span of 15 bases. DNA of the CDR3: TGTGCCACCGCCGTAGGGGGACCTAACTATGGCTACACCTTC. The encoded protein is CATAVGGPNYGYTF.

This clonotype was seen only a few times. This may be a read error, as it is one base from a much larger clone. The genes are TRBV28 and TRBJ1-2, with D possibly TRBD1 on 6 matching bases. CDR3 length: 12 residues. V lost 11 bases to trimming and J lost 3 bases, with 13 bases between them. Looked up from germline, CDR1 is MDHEN and CDR2 is SYDVKM. The CDR3 loop is CAGAEGDYGYTF. CDR3 sequence (DNA): TGTGCCGGAGCGGAGGGGGACTATGGCTACACCTTC.

Points on this clonotype: Its ends do not fully match the called genes, so a read error is possible. This chain uses TRBV5-1 with TRBJ2-1; 13 bases match TRBD2. Germline loops: CDR1 SGHRS, CDR2 YFSETQ. There are 15 residues in the CDR3. The CDR3 region has the DNA TGCGCCAGCAGGTTGGGACTAGCGGGGAACAATGAGCAGTTCTTC. It translates to CASRLGLAGNNEQFF. The full variable domain, completed using reference TRBV5-1 and TRBJ2-1, is KAGVTQTPRYLIKTRGQQVTLSCSPISGHRSVSWYQQTPGQGLQFLFEYFSETQRNKGNFPGRFSGRQFSNSRSEMNVSTLELGDSALYLCASRLGLAGNNEQFFGPGTRLTVL.

This clonotype was counted at least ten times. The J gene is TRBJ1-6, the V gene TRBV20-1; 9 bases line up with TRBD1. Trimming cost V 5 bases and J 7 bases; bases outside gene matches: 6. Germline V lookup: CDR1 DFQATT, CDR2 SNEGSKA (reference sequence). CDR3 length: 14 amino acids. CDR3 in amino acids: CSAETGGRNSPLHF. The CDR3, as DNA: TGCAGTGCTGAGACAGGGGGGAGAAATTCACCCCTCCACTTT.

This clonotype was found many times. The chain links TRBV7-8 to TRBJ1-2; weak D call: TRBD1 (6 bases). Germline V gene lookup returns CDR1 SGHVS and CDR2 FQNEAQ. The V gene lost 5 bases and the J gene lost 4 bases, with 14 bases spanning the gap. This CDR3 has 14 residues. The DNA of the CDR3 is TGTGCCAGCAGCCCCGCGGACAGTTCCTATGGCTACACCTTC. This codes for CASSPADSSYGYTF.

This clonotype appeared many times. The chain recombines TRBV6-2 or TRBV6-3 with TRBJ2-7, with 7 bases that match TRBD2. CDR1 is MNHEY and CDR2 is SVGEGT in the germline V gene. V trimming: 5 bases; J trimming: 5 bases; junction bases outside the gene matches: 9. The CDR3 spans 14 residues. DNA for the CDR3: TGTGCCAGCAGTCTTCAGGAGCGGGGTCACGAGCAGTACGTC. Translating it yields CASSLQERGHEQYV.

Many counts were recorded for this clonotype. The chain links TRBV13 to TRBJ2-2, with TRBD1 as a possible D gene (5 bases). V was pared by 3 bases and J by 0 bases, with 8 bases between. The CDR3 has 15 residues. Germline CDR1 reads PRHDT; CDR2 reads FYEKMQ (reference sequence). The CDR3: CASSFDSSNTGELFF. CDR3 bases: TGTGCCAGCAGCTTCGACAGCTCGAACACCGGGGAGCTGTTTTTT.

This clonotype was seen ten or more times. The chain joins TRBV6-4 to TRBJ2-6; D gene unclear. The germline V gene has CDR1 MRHNA and CDR2 SNTAGT. The CDR3 spans 14 residues. Trimming removed 7 bases at V and 4 bases at J, with 11 bases between. The CDR3 reads CASKAGPGANVLTF. The DNA of the CDR3 is TGTGCCAGCAAGGCAGGTCCCGGGGCCAACGTCCTGACTTTC.

This clonotype was counted many times. DNA for the CDR3: TGCAGCGTTGTGAGTGGGGGAGAGACCCAGTACTTC. This gives the protein CSVVSGGETQYF. The chain joins TRBV29-1 to TRBJ2-5; D is possibly TRBD1 or TRBD2 (5 bases each). V lost 4 bases, J lost 4 bases, and 10 bases lay in between. CDR3 size: 12 residues. Germline V CDR1 and CDR2: SQVTM, ANQGSEA. Complete variable domain (other parts from reference TRBV29-1 and TRBJ2-5): SAVISQKPSRDICQRGTSLTIQCQVDSQVTMMFWYRQQPGQSLTLIATANQGSEATYESGFVIDKFPISRPNLTFSTLTVSNMSPEDSSIYLCSVVSGGETQYFGPGTRLLVL.

This clonotype showed up many times. V gene TRBV6-5 combines with J gene TRBJ1-1; 7 nucleotides line up with TRBD1. V lost 0 bases and J lost 5; bases outside the gene matches: 3. The CDR3 extends over 14 amino acids. Germline V gene data show CDR1 as MNHEY and CDR2 as SVGAGI. CDR3 coding DNA: TGTGCCAGCAGTTACTCAGCCAGGGGGACTGAAGCTTTCTTT. Protein product: CASSYSARGTEAFF.